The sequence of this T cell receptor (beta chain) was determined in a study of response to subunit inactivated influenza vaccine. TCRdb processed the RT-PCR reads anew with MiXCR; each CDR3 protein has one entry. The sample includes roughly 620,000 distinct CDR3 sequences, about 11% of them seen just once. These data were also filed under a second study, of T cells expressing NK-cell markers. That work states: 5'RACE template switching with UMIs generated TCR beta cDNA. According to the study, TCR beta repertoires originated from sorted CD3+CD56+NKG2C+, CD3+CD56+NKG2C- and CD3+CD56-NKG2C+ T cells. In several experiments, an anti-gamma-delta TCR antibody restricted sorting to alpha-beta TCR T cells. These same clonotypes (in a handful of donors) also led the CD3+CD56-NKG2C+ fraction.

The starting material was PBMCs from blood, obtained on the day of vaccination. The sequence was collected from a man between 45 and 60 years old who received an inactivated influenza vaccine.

CDR3 DNA sequence: TGTGCTATCGACAGGGAAACGAGCGGGAGGGCCGCCGAGCAGTACTTC. This gives the protein CAIDRETSGRAAEQYF. The chain employs TRBV5-8 and TRBJ2-7; 10 nucleotides agree with TRBD2. Germline V gene sequence: CDR1 SGHTS, CDR2 YDEGEE. This CDR3 spans 16 amino acids.